What follows are 2 T cell receptor beta chains derived from one specimen sequenced in a study of T cell responses to AZD1222 COVID-19 vaccine. This table comes from immunoSEQ multiplex PCR, and its TCRdb copy is limited to in-frame clones, with some not included. This sample yields about 110,000 clones, of which more than 75% are seen a single time; about 4.6% belongs to the top ten. The sequencing used peripheral blood, collected 28 days after the second AZD1222 dose. The receptors were gathered from an adult who received the AZD1222 COVID-19 vaccine.

The chain combines TRBV4-2 with TRBJ1-5; D not resolved. V was shortened by 1 base and J by 0 bases, with 10 bases between the two germline ends. This CDR3 has 16 amino acids. CDR1 LGHNA and CDR2 YNFKEQ come from the germline V gene. The CDR3 reads CASSQAAGNSNQPQHF. The CDR3 bases are TGTGCCAGCAGCCAAGCGGCGGGGAATAGCAATCAGCCCCAGCATTTT.

This chain uses TRBV24-1 with TRBJ2-1, with TRBD2 matching over 11 bases. Trimming cost V 4 bases and J 5 bases; bases outside gene matches: 6. Looked up from germline, CDR1 is KGHDR and CDR2 is SFDVKD. This CDR3 has 16 residues. CDR3 amino acids: CATSDRSGGGNNEQFF. CDR3 nucleotide sequence: TGTGCCACCAGTGACCGTAGCGGGGGGGGGAACAATGAGCAGTTCTTC.